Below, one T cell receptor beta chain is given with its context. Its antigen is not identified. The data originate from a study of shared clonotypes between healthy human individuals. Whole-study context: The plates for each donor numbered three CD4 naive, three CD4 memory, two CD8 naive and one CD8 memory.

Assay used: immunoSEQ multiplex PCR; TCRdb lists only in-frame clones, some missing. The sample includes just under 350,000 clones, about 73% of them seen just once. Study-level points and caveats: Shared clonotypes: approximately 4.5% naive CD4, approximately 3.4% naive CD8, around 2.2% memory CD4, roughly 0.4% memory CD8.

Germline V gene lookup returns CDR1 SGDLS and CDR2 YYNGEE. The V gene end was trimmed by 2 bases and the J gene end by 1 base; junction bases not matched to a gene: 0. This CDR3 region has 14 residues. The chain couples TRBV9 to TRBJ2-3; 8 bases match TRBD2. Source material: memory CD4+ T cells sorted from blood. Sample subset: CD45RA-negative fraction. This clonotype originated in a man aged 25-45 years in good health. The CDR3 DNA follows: TGTGCCAGCAGCGTTAGCGGGGGCACAGATACGCAGTATTTT. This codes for CASSVSGGTDTQYF. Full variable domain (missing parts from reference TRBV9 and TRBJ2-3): DSGVTQTPKHLITATGQRVTLRCSPRSGDLSVYWYQQSLDQGLQFLIQYYNGEERAKGNILERFSAQQFPDLHSELNLSSLELGDSALYFCASSVSGGTDTQYFGPGTRLTVL.